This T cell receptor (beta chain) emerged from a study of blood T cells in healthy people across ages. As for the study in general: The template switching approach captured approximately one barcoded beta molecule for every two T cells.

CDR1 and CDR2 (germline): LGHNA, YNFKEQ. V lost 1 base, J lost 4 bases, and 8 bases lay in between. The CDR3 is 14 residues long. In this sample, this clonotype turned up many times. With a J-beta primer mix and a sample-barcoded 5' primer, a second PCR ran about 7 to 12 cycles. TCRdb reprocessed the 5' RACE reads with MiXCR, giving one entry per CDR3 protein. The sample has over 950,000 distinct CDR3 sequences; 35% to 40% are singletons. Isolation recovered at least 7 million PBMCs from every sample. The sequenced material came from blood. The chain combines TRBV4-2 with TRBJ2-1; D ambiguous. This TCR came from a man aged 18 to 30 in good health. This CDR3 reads CASSQVPGYNEQFF. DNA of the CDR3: TGTGCCAGCAGCCAAGTGCCCGGATACAATGAGCAGTTCTTC.